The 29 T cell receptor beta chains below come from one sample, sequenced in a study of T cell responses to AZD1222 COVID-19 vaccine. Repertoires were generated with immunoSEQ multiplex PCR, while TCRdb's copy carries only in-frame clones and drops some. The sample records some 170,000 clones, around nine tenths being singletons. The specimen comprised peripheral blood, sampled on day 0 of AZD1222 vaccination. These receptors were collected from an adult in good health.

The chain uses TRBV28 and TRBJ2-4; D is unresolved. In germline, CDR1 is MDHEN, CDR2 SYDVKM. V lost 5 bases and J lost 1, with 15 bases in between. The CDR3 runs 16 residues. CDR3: CASSPTGTFAKNIQYF. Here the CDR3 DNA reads TGTGCCAGCAGTCCAACGGGTACCTTCGCCAAAAACATTCAGTACTTC.

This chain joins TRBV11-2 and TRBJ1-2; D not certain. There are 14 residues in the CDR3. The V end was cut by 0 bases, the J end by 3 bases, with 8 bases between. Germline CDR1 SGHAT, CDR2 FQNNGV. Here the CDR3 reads CASSLEQRDYGYTF. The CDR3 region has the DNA TGTGCCAGCAGCTTAGAGCAGAGGGACTATGGCTACACCTTC.

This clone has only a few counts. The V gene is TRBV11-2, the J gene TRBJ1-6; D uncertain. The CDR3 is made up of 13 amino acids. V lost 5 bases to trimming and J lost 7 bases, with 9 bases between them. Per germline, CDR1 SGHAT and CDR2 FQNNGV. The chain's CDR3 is CASSLSPNSPLHF. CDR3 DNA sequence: TGTGCCAGCAGCCTCAGTCCGAATTCACCCCTCCACTTT.

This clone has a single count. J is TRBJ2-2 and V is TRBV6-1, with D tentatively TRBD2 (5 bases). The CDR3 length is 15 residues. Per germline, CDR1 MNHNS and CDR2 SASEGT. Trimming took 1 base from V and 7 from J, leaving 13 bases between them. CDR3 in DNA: TGTGCCAGCAGTGAAGTGTCCGGGGTTATCGGGGAGCTGTTTTTT. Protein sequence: CASSEVSGVIGELFF.

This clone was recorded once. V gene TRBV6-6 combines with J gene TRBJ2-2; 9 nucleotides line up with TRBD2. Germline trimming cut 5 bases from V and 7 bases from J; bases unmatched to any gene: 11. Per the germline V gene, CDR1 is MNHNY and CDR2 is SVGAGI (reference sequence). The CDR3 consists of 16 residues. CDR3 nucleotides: TGTGCCAGCAGTCCTCGGGGCGGGGGGGTGTTCGGGGAGCTGTTTTTT. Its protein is CASSPRGGGVFGELFF.

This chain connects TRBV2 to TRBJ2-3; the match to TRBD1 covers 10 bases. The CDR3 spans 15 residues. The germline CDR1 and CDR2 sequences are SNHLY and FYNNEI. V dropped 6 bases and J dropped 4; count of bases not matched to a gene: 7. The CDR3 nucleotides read TGTGCCAGCAGGGCGGACAGGGGGTATGCAGATACGCAGTATTTT. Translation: CASRADRGYADTQYF.

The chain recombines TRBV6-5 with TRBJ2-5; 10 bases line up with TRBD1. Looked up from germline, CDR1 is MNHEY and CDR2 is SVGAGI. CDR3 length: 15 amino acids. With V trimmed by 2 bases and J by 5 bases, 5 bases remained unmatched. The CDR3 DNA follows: TGTGCCAGCAGTTACGACAGGGGGCGTTGGGAGACCCAGTACTTC. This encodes CASSYDRGRWETQYF.

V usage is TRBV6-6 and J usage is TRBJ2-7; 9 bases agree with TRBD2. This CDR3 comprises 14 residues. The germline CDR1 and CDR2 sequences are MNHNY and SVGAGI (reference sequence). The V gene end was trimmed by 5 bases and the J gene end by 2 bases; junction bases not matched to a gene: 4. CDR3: CASSPSGVAYEQYV. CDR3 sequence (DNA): TGTGCCAGCAGTCCTAGCGGGGTAGCCTACGAGCAGTACGTC.

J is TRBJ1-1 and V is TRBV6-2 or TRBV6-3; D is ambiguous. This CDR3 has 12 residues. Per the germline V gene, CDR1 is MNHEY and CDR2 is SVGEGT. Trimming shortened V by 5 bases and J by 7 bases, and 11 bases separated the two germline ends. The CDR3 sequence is CASSPVVDEAFF. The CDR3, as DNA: TGTGCCAGCAGTCCGGTGGTAGATGAAGCTTTCTTT.

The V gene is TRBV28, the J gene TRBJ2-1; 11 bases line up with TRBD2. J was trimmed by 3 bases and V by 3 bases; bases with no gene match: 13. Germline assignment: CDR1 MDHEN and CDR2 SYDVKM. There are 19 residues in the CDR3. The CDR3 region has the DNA TGTGCCAGCAGTTTGGGGCCGGAGACTAGCGGGAAGCACTACAATGAGCAGTTCTTC. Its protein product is CASSLGPETSGKHYNEQFF.

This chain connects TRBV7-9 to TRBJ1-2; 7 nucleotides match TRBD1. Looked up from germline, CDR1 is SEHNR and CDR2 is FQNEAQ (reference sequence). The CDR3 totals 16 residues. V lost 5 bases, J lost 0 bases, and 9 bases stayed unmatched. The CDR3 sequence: CASSLSLQGSNYGYTF. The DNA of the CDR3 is TGTGCCAGCAGCCTGTCCCTACAGGGGTCTAACTATGGCTACACCTTC.

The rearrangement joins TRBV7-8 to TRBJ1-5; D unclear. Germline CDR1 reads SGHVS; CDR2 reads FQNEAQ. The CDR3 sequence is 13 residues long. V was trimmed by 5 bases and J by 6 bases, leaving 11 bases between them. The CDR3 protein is CASSPDRSQPQHF. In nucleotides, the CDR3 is TGTGCCAGCAGCCCTGACCGGAGTCAGCCCCAGCATTTT.

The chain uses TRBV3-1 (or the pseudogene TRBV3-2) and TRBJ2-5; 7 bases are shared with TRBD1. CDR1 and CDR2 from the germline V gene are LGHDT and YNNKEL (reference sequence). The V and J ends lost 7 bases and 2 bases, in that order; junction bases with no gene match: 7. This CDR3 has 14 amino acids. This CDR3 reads CASTRGGGQETQYF. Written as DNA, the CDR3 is TGTGCCAGCACCCGAGGGGGCGGGCAAGAGACCCAGTACTTC.

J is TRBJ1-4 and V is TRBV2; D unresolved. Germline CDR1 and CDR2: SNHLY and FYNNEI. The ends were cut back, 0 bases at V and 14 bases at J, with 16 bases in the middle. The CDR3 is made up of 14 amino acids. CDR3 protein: CASSEAALTRRLFF. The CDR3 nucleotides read TGTGCCAGCAGTGAAGCGGCCTTAACGAGACGGCTGTTTTTT.

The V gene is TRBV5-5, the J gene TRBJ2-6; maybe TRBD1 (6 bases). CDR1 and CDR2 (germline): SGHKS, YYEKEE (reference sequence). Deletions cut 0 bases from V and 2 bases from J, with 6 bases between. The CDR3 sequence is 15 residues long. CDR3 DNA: TGTGCCAGCAGCTTGGAGGGGGCTGGGGCCAACGTCCTGACTTTC. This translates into CASSLEGAGANVLTF.

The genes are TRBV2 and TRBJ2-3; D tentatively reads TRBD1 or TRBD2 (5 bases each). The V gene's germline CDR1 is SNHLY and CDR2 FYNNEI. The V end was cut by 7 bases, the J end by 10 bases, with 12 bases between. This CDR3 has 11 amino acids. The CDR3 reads CASNGARAQYF. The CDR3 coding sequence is TGTGCCAGCAACGGGGCTAGGGCGCAGTATTTT.

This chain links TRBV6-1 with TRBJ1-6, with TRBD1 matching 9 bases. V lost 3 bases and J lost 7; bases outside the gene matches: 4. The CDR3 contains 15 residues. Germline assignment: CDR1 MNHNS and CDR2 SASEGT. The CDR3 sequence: CASSDTGGLNSPLHF. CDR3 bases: TGTGCCAGCAGTGACACAGGGGGCTTGAATTCACCCCTCCACTTT.

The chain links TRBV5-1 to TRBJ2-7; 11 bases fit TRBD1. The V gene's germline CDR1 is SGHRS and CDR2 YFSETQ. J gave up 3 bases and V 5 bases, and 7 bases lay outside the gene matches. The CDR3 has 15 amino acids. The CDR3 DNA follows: TGCGCCAGCAGATCGCCGGACAGGGGGCACTACGAGCAGTACTTC. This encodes CASRSPDRGHYEQYF.

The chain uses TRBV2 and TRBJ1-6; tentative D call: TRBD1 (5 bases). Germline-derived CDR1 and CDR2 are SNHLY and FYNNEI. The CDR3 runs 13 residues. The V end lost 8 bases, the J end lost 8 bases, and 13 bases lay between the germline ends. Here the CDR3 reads CASQGAGDSPLHF. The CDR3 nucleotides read TGTGCCAGCCAGGGTGCGGGAGATTCACCCCTCCACTTT.

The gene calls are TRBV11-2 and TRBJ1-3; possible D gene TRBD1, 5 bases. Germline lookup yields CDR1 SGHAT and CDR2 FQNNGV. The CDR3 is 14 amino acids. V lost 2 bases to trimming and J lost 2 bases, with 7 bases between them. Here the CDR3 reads CASSLSGAGNTIYF. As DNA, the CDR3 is TGTGCCAGCAGCTTATCGGGGGCTGGAAACACCATATATTTT.

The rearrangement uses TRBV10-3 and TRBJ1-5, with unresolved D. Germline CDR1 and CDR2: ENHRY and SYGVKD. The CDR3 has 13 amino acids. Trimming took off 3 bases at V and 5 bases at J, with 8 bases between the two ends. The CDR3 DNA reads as TGTGCCATCAGTGATCAGGTCGATCAGCCCCAGCATTTT. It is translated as CAISDQVDQPQHF.

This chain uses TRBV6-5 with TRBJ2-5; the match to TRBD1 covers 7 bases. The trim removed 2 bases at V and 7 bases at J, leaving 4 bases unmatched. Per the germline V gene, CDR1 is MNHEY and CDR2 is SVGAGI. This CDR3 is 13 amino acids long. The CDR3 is CASSYDRVGTQYF. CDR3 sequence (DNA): TGTGCCAGCAGTTACGACAGGGTTGGGACCCAGTACTTC.

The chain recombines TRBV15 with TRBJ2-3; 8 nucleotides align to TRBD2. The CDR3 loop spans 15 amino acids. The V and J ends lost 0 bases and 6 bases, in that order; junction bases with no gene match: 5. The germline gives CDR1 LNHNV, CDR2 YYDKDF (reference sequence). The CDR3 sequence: CATSRDAGGVDTQYF. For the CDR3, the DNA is TGTGCCACCAGCAGAGACGCGGGAGGTGTTGATACGCAGTATTTT.

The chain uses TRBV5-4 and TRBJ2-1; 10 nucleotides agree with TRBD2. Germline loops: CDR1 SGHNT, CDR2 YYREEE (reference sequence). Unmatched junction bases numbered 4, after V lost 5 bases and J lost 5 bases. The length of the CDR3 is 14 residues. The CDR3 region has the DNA TGTGCCAGCAGTAGGCTAGCGGGAGACAATGAGCAGTTCTTC. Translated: CASSRLAGDNEQFF.

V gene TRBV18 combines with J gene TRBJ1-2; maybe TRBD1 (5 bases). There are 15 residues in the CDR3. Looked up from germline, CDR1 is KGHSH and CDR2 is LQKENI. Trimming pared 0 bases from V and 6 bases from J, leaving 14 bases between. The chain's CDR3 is CASSPPSGRVDGYTF. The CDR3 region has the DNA TGTGCCAGCTCACCACCCTCTGGCAGGGTGGATGGCTACACCTTC.

This CDR3 reads CASSYTHRQPQHF. The CDR3 DNA follows: TGTGCCAGCAGTTATACGCACAGGCAGCCCCAGCATTTT. The rearrangement joins TRBV25-1 to TRBJ1-5; tentative D call: TRBD1 (5 bases). The germline V gene encodes CDR1 MGHDK and CDR2 SYGVNS. V was pared by 5 bases and J by 7 bases, with 12 bases between. This CDR3 has 13 residues.

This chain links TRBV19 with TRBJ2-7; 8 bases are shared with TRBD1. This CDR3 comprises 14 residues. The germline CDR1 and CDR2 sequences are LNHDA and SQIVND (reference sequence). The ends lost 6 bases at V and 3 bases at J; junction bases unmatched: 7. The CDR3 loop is CASSTGTGFYEQYF. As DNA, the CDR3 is TGTGCCAGTAGCACCGGGACAGGTTTCTACGAGCAGTACTTC.

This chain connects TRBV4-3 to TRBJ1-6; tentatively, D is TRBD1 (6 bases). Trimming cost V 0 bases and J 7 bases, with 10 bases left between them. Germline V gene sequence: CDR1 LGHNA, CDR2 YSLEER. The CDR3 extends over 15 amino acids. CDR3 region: CASSQDRTDNSPLHF. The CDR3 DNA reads TGCGCCAGCAGCCAAGATAGGACAGACAATTCACCCCTCCACTTT.

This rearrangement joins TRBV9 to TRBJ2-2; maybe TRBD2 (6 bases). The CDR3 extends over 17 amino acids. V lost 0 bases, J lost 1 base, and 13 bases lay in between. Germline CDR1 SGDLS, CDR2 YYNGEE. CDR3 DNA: TGTGCCAGCAGCGTAGGGATCCTAGCGCAGAACACCGGGGAGCTGTTTTTT. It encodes CASSVGILAQNTGELFF.